The source of this T cell receptor beta chain is a study of cytomegalovirus exposure and HLA in healthy donors. Broader study findings: Reported results showed that the classifier diagnosed cytomegalovirus status with high specificity and sensitivity. There were some public TCRs occurring in many donors, but most TCR sequences were rare. Specific recognition of CMV antigens was confirmed in vitro for three chains (all CMV-associated). Listed as cytomegalovirus-associated were 150 to 200 TCR beta chains.

Produced via immunoSEQ multiplex PCR; TCRdb's table is partial and in-frame only. Found here are about 140,000 clones, roughly four fifths of them singletons; the top ten hold around 1.4%. The CDR3 is 13 amino acids. From germline, CDR1 is SQVTM and CDR2 ANQGSEA. With 6 bases removed from V and 5 bases from J, the gap between germline ends came to 16 bases. Notes on this clone: As yet, its antigen is unknown.

This sequence joins TRBV29-1 and TRBJ2-5; D uncertain. The sequenced sample consisted of PBMCs. The receptor was isolated from a woman aged 30 to 39 in good health and CMV-seronegative. This CDR3 is CSVRRIPGETQYF. The CDR3 DNA sequence: TGCAGCGTCCGACGGATACCCGGGGAGACCCAGTACTTC.